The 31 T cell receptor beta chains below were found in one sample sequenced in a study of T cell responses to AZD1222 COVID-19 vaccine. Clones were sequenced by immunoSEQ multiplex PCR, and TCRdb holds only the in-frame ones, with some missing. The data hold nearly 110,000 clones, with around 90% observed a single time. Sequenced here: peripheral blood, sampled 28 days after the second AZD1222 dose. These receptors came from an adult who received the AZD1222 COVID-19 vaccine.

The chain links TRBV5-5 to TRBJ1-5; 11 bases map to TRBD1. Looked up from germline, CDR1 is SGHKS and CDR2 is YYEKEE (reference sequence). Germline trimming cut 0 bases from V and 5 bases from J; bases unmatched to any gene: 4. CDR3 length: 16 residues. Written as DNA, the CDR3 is TGTGCCAGCAGCTTGGAGCCGGACAGGGGGCATCAGCCCCAGCATTTT. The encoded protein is CASSLEPDRGHQPQHF.

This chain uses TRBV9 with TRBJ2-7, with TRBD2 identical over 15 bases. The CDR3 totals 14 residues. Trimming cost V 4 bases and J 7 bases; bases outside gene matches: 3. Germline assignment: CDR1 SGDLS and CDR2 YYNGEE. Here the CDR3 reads CASSSGLAGGEQYF. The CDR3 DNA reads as TGTGCCAGCAGCTCCGGACTAGCGGGGGGGGAGCAGTACTTC.

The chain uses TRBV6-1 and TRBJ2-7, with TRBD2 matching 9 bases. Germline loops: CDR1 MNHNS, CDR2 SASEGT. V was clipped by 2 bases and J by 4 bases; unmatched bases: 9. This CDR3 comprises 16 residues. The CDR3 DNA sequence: TGTGCCAGCAGTGAAATGAGAATAGCGGGGGTGTACGAGCAGTACTTC. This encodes CASSEMRIAGVYEQYF.

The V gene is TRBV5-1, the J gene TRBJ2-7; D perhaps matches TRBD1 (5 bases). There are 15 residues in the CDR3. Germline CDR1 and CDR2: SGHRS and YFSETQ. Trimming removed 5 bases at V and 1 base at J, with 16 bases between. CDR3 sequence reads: CASRLTTAISYEQYF. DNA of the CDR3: TGCGCCAGCAGGTTAACGACAGCTATTTCCTACGAGCAGTACTTC.

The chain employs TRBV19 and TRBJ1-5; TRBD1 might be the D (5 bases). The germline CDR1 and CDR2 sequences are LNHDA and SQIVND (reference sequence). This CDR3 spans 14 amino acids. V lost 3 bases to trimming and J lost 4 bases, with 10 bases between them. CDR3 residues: CASSMPGPNQPQHF. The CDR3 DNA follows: TGTGCCAGTAGTATGCCGGGACCAAATCAGCCCCAGCATTTT.

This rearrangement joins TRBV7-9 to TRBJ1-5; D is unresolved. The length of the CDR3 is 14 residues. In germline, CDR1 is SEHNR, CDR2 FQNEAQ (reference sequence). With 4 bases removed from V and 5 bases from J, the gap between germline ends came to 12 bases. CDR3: CASSSSNGHQPQHF. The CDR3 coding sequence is TGTGCCAGCAGCTCCTCAAACGGACATCAGCCCCAGCATTTT.

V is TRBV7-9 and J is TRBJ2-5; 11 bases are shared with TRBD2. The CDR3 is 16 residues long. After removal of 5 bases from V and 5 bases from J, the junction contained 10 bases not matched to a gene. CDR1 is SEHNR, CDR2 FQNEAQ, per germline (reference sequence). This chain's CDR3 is CASSPEVLAGVETQYF. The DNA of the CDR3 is TGTGCCAGCAGCCCAGAGGTACTAGCGGGGGTGGAGACCCAGTACTTC.

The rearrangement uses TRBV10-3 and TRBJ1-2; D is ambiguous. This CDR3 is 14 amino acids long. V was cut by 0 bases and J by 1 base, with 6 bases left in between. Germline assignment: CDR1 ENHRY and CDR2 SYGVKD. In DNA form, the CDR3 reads TGTGCCATCAGTGAGTCAAAGGTTAACTATGGCTACACCTTC. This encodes CAISESKVNYGYTF.

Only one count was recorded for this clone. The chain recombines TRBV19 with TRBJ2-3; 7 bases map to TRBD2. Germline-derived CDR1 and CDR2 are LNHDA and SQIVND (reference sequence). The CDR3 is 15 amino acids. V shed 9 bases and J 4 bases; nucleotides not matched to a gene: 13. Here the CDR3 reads CASYNPSGGPDTQYF. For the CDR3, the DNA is TGTGCCAGCTATAACCCTAGCGGAGGACCAGATACGCAGTATTTT.

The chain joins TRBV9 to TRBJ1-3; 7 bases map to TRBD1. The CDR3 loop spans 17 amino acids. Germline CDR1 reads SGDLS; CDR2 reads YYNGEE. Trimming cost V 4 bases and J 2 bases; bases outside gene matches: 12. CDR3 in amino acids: CASSPGQALRAGNTIYF. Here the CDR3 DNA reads TGTGCCAGCAGCCCCGGACAGGCCCTTAGGGCTGGAAACACCATATATTTT.

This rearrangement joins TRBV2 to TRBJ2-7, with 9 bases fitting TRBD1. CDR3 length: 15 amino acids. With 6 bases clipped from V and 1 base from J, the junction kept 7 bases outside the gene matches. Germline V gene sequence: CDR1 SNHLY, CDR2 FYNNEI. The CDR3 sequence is CASRAGTGSSYEQYF. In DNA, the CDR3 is TGTGCCAGCAGAGCTGGGACAGGGTCGTCCTACGAGCAGTACTTC.

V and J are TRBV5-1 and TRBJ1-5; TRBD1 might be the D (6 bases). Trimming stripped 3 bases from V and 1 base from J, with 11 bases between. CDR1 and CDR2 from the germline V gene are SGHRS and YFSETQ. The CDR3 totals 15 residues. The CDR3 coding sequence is TGCGCCAGCAGCTCGGAAGGGGGAAGCAATCAGCCCCAGCATTTT. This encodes CASSSEGGSNQPQHF.

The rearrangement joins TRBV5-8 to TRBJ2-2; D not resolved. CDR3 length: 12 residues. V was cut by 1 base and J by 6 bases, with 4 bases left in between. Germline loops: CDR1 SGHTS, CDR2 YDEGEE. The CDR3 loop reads CASSLWAGELFF. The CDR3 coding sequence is TGTGCCAGCAGCTTGTGGGCCGGGGAGCTGTTTTTT.

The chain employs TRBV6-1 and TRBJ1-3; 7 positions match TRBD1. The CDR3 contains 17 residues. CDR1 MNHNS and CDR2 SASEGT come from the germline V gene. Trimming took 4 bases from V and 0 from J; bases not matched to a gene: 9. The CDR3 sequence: CASSGRTGLISGNTIYF. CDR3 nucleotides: TGTGCCAGCAGTGGACGGACAGGACTGATCTCTGGAAACACCATATATTTT.

The CDR3 loop is CASSLNWRGDEQFF. CDR3 in DNA: TGTGCCAGCAGCTTGAATTGGCGGGGCGATGAGCAGTTCTTC. The chain couples TRBV5-6 to TRBJ2-1; D possibly corresponds to TRBD2 (6 bases). Germline V lookup: CDR1 SGHDT, CDR2 YYEEEE. This CDR3 spans 14 amino acids. V was clipped by 1 base and J by 8 bases, with 13 bases between them. The full variable domain, rest sourced from reference TRBV5-6 and TRBJ2-1, is DAGVTQSPTHLIKTRGQQVTLRCSPKSGHDTVSWYQQALGQGPQFIFQYYEEEERQRGNFPDRFSGHQFPNYSSELNVNALLLGDSALYLCASSLNWRGDEQFFGPGTRLTVL.

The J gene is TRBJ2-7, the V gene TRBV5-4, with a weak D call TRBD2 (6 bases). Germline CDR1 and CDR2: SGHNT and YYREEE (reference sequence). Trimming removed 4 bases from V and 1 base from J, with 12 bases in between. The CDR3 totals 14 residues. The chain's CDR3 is CASSRAEGSYEQYF. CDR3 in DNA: TGTGCCAGCAGCCGGGCGGAGGGATCCTACGAGCAGTACTTC.

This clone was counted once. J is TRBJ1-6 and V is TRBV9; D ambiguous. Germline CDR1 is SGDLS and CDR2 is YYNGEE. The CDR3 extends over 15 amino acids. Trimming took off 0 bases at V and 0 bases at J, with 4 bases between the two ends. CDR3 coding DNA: TGTGCCAGCAGCGTAGCAAGCTCCTATAATTCACCCCTCCACTTT. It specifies CASSVASSYNSPLHF.

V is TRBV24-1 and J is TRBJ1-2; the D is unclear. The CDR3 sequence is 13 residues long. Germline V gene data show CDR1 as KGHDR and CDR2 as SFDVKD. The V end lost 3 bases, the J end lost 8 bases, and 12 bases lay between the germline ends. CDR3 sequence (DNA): TGTGCCACCAGTGATAGAGCGGGTTGGGGCTACACCTTC. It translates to CATSDRAGWGYTF.

The CDR3 region is CASSLEGERNNSPLHF. Written as DNA, the CDR3 is TGTGCCAGCAGCTTGGAGGGGGAAAGGAATAATTCACCCCTCCACTTT. V usage is TRBV5-4 and J usage is TRBJ1-6; maybe TRBD1 (6 bases). The CDR3 sequence is 16 residues long. Deletions cut 0 bases from V and 5 bases from J, with 12 bases between. Germline CDR1 and CDR2: SGHNT and YYREEE (reference sequence).

The CDR3 here is CASSPGVGVLTF. DNA for the CDR3: TGTGCCAGCAGCCCGGGGGTAGGGGTCCTGACTTTC. The rearrangement uses TRBV5-4 and TRBJ2-6, with a weak D call TRBD2 (6 bases). In germline, CDR1 is SGHNT, CDR2 YYREEE (reference sequence). The CDR3 consists of 12 residues. V dropped 4 bases and J dropped 13 bases, with 12 bases sitting between them. The whole variable domain, filled in from reference TRBV5-4 and TRBJ2-6, reads ETGVTQSPTHLIKTRGQQVTLRCSSQSGHNTVSWYQQALGQGPQFIFQYYREEENGRGNFPPRFSGLQFPNYSSELNVNALELDDSALYLCASSPGVGVLTFGAGSRLTVL.

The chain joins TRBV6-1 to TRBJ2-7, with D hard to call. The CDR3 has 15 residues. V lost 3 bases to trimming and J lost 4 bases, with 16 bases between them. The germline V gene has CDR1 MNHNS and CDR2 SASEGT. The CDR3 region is CASSDPRGWVYEQYF. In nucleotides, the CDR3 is TGTGCCAGCAGTGACCCGAGAGGTTGGGTATACGAGCAGTACTTC.

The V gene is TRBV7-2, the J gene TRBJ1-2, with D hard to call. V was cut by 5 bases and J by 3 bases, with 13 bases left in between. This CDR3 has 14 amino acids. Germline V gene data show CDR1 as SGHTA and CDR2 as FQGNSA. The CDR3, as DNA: TGTGCCAGCAGCGCCCGTGAAAGTTACTATGGCTACACCTTC. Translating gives CASSARESYYGYTF.

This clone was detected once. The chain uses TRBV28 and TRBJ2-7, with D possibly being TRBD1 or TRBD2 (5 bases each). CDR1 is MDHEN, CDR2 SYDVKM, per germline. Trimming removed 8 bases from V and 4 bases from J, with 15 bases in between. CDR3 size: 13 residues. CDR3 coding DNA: TGTGCCAGCTGGAGGACCTGGGGGTACGAGCAGTACTTC. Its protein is CASWRTWGYEQYF.

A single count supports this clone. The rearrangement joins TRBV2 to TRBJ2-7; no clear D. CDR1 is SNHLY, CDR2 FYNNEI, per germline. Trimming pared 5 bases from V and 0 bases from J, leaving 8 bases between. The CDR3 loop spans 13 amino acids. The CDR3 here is CASSILDSYEQYF. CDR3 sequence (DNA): TGTGCCAGCAGTATCCTAGACTCCTACGAGCAGTACTTC.

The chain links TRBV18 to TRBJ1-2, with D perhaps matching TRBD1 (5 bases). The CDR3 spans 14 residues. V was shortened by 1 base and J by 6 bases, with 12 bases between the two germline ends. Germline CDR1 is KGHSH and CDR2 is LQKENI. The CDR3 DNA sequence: TGTGCCAGCTCACCACAGGGGCCAACAGATGGCTACACCTTC. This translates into CASSPQGPTDGYTF.

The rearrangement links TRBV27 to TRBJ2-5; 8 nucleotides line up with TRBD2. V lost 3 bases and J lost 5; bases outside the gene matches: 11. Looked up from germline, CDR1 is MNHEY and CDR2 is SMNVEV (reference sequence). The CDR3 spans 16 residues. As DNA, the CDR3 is TGTGCCAGCAGTTTGATGGTAGCGGGAACTGGGGAGACCCAGTACTTC. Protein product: CASSLMVAGTGETQYF.

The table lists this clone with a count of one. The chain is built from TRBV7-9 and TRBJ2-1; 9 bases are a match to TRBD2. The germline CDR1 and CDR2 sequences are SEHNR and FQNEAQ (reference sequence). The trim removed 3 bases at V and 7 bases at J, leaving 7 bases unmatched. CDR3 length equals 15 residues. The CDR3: CASSFFSGGRNEQFF. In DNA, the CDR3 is TGTGCCAGCAGCTTTTTCAGCGGGGGGCGTAATGAGCAGTTCTTC. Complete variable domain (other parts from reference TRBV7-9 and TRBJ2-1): DTGVSQNPRHKITKRGQNVTFRCDPISEHNRLYWYRQTLGQGPEFLTYFQNEAQLEKSRLLSDRFSAERPKGSFSTLEIQRTEQGDSAMYLCASSFFSGGRNEQFFGPGTRLTVL.

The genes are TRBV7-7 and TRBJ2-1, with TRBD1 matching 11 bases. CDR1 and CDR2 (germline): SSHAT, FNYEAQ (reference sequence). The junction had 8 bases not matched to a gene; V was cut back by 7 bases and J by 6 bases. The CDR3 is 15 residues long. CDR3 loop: CASTPLGTGGNEQFF. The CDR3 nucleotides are TGTGCCAGCACCCCGTTAGGGACAGGGGGCAATGAGCAGTTCTTC.

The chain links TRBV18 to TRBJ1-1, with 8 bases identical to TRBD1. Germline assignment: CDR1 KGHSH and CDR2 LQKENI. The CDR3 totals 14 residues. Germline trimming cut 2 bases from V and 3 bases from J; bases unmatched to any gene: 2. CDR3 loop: CASSPVTGDTEAFF. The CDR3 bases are TGTGCCAGCTCACCAGTGACAGGGGACACTGAAGCTTTCTTT.

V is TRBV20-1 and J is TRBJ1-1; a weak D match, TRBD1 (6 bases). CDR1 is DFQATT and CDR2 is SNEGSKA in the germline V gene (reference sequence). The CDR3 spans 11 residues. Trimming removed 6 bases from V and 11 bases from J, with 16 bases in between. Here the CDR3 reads CSAQRGGDAFF. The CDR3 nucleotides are TGCAGTGCCCAAAGGGGGGGGGACGCTTTCTTT.

The CDR3 DNA is TGTGCCAGCAGCCCAGACAGCCAAGAGACCCAGTACTTC. This sequence encodes CASSPDSQETQYF. The chain carries TRBV6-5 and TRBJ2-5, with D perhaps TRBD1 (5 bases). The CDR3 covers 13 residues. The V gene lost 6 bases and the J gene lost 1 base, with 9 bases spanning the gap. Germline V lookup: CDR1 MNHEY, CDR2 SVGAGI.